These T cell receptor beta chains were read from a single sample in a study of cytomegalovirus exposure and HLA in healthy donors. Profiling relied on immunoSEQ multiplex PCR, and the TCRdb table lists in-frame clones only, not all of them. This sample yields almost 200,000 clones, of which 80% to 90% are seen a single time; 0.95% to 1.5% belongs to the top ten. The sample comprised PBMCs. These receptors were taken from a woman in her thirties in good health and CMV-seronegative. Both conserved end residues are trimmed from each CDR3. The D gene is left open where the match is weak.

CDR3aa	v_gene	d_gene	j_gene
AWEMQGGTEAF	TRBV30	TRBD1	TRBJ1-1
ASSDRTGNYGYT	TRBV5-1	TRBD1	TRBJ1-2
ASSFGTGPEAF	TRBV5-1	TRBD1	TRBJ1-1
ATSSHRGTEAF	TRBV15	-	TRBJ1-1
ASRGGRYYQETQY	TRBV7-9	-	TRBJ2-5
ASSPEGKTQY	TRBV4-1	-	TRBJ2-5
ASSLDRGSGGTYEQY	TRBV7-2	-	TRBJ2-7
ASSFLGTGVTGELF	TRBV5-6	TRBD1	TRBJ2-2
ASGTGGSGANVLT	TRBV5-1	TRBD1	TRBJ2-6
ASSLIQGESPSSYNEQF	TRBV4-1	-	TRBJ2-1
ASSYGENTEAF	TRBV7-7	-	TRBJ1-1
ASTRQGGSYEQY	TRBV6-1	TRBD1	TRBJ2-7
ASRRGVGGTEAF	TRBV28	-	TRBJ1-1
ASSPGQGRDEKLF	TRBV18	TRBD1	TRBJ1-4
SVREGSTEAF	TRBV29-1	-	TRBJ1-1
AWSVDRGWDQPQH	TRBV30	-	TRBJ1-5
ASSRVSGAYEQY	TRBV5-6	-	TRBJ2-7
ASSLLGLAERGETQY	TRBV5-6	TRBD2	TRBJ2-5
ASTFRGPTGWDEQY	TRBV27	TRBD1	TRBJ2-7
ATSRELGHLNTEAF	TRBV15	-	TRBJ1-1
ASSLTRIYGYT	TRBV5-8	-	TRBJ1-2
ASSGEGGNNEQF	TRBV6-4	-	TRBJ2-1
ASSLAQTAKNIQY	TRBV7-2	-	TRBJ2-4
ASSQRTGVDSPLH	TRBV5-4	TRBD1	TRBJ1-6
AWNIPGLAGYEQY	TRBV30	TRBD2	TRBJ2-7
ASTSGGLAGNNEQF	TRBV25-1	TRBD2	TRBJ2-1
ASSEYFGGTSNQPQH	TRBV25-1	-	TRBJ1-5
ASSLTAYEQY	TRBV6-1	-	TRBJ2-7
ASSFLGPGTYNEQF	TRBV18	-	TRBJ2-1
ASSLMGSTEAF	TRBV5-6	-	TRBJ1-1
ASSYHGTGEETQY	TRBV6-5	TRBD1	TRBJ2-5
ASSRRQGDGYT	TRBV19	-	TRBJ1-2
ASSEDRGTSPLH	TRBV10-2	TRBD1	TRBJ1-6
ASSPGAGGLYTDTQY	TRBV7-3	TRBD2	TRBJ2-3
ASSIHNTGELF	TRBV6-1	-	TRBJ2-2
ASSLGQNTEAF	TRBV27	-	TRBJ1-1